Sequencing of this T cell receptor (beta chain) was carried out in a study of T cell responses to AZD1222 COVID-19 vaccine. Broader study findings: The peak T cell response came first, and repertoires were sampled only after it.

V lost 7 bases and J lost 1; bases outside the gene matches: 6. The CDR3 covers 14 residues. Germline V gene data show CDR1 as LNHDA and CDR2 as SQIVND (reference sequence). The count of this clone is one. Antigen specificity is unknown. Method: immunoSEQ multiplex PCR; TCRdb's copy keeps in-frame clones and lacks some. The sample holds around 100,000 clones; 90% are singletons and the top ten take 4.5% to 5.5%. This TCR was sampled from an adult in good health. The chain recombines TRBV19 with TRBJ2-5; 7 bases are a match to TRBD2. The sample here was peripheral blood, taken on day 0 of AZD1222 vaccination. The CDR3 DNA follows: TGTGCCAGTAAGAGTCTAGCGGCCCAAGAGACCCAGTACTTC. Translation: CASKSLAAQETQYF.